These 20 T cell receptor beta chains came from one sample sequenced in a study of CD8 T cells in ankylosing spondylitis. One entry per CDR3 protein, called by TCRdb with MiXCR from the 5' RACE reads. The sample has around 450,000 distinct CDR3 sequences, roughly 25% seen once; the top ten hold roughly 0.8%. General study findings and limits: Ankylosing spondylitis blood seemed to carry a telltale TCR beta motif made of several highly homologous variants.

These receptors are not linked to any known antigen. The sequenced sample consisted of blood, either unsorted or a sorted T cell fraction (not recorded which). These receptors were taken from a male donor with ankylosing spondylitis.

This clonotype was found a few times. The chain has TRBV5-1 and TRBJ2-3, with TRBD1 matching 12 bases. This CDR3 has 16 residues. Germline CDR1 reads SGHRS; CDR2 reads YFSETQ. After removal of 6 bases from V and 6 bases from J, the junction contained 11 bases not matched to a gene. CDR3 sequence reads: CASTRDWDRGPDTQYF. CDR3 DNA: TGCGCCAGCACCAGGGACTGGGACAGGGGGCCGGATACGCAGTATTTT.

V and J are TRBV21-1 and TRBJ2-7; the D segment call TRBD1 is taken from the table without a DNA check. TRBV21-1 is deemed a pseudogene. The CDR3 has 16 amino acids. CDR3 DNA: TGTGCCAGCAGCGGACGTGGTAGGCAGGGAAGTCATAAGCAGTACGTC. Encoded protein: CASSGRGRQGSHKQYV.

The V gene is TRBV24-1, the J gene TRBJ2-1; D is ambiguous. CDR1 and CDR2 (germline): KGHDR, SFDVKD. The V and J ends lost 3 bases and 1 base respectively, with 12 bases between them. CDR3 size: 16 residues. The CDR3 reads CATSDLPGRSYNEQFF. DNA for the CDR3: TGTGCCACCAGTGATCTCCCCGGGCGTTCCTACAATGAGCAGTTCTTC.

A few counts support this clonotype. The chain couples TRBV5-1 to TRBJ1-1; no firm D call. The CDR3 loop spans 13 amino acids. CDR1 and CDR2 from the germline V gene are SGHRS and YFSETQ. Trimming removed 4 bases at V and 2 bases at J, with 9 bases between. The CDR3 loop is CASSTQSNTEAFF. DNA of the CDR3: TGCGCCAGCAGCACCCAGAGTAACACTGAAGCTTTCTTT.

This clonotype was picked up many times. The genes are TRBV4-2 and TRBJ2-1; D gene unclear. V was pared by 0 bases and J by 6 bases, with 9 bases between. The CDR3 covers 14 residues. Germline V CDR1 and CDR2: LGHNA, YNFKEQ. CDR3 region: CASSQELILNEQFF. The CDR3, as DNA: TGTGCCAGCAGCCAAGAGCTGATACTCAATGAGCAGTTCTTC.

This clonotype was detected a few times. V is TRBV5-1 and J is TRBJ2-1; D perhaps matches TRBD2 (5 bases). The germline CDR1 and CDR2 sequences are SGHRS and YFSETQ. The CDR3 contains 14 residues. The V end was cut by 3 bases, the J end by 5 bases, with 12 bases between. The chain's CDR3 is CASSSEARDNEQFF. CDR3 DNA: TGCGCCAGCAGCTCGGAGGCCAGAGACAATGAGCAGTTCTTC.

V and J are TRBV6-5 and TRBJ2-4; D might be TRBD1 (5 bases). V dropped 6 bases and J dropped 0 bases, with 15 bases sitting between them. The CDR3 extends over 16 amino acids. The germline CDR1 and CDR2 sequences are MNHEY and SVGAGI. CDR3: CASSHSGNLAKNIQYF. CDR3 coding DNA: TGTGCCAGCAGCCACTCAGGGAATTTAGCCAAAAACATTCAGTACTTC.

A few counts support this clonotype. This sequence joins TRBV7-2 and TRBJ1-5; maybe TRBD1 (6 bases). There are 15 residues in the CDR3. Trimming took off 1 base at V and 3 bases at J, with 10 bases between the two ends. Germline V gives CDR1 SGHTA, CDR2 FQGNSA. CDR3 region: CASSLVGAHNQPQHF. Written as DNA, the CDR3 is TGTGCCAGCAGCTTAGTGGGGGCCCACAATCAGCCCCAGCATTTT.

This clonotype was picked up a small number of times. This chain uses TRBV10-1 with TRBJ2-5; 10 positions match TRBD2. After removal of 0 bases from V and 5 bases from J, the junction contained 3 bases not matched to a gene. From germline, CDR1 is WNHNN and CDR2 SYGVQD (reference sequence). The CDR3 loop spans 15 amino acids. CDR3 bases: TGCGCCAGCAGTGAGTCGTTAGCGGGAGGTGAGACCCAGTACTTC. The encoded protein is CASSESLAGGETQYF.

The chain carries TRBV20-1 and TRBJ2-7, with TRBD1 as a possible D gene (5 bases). V was cut by 0 bases and J by 3 bases, with 15 bases left in between. The CDR3 contains 15 residues. Germline CDR1 and CDR2: DFQATT and SNEGSKA (reference sequence). CDR3 nucleotide sequence: TGCAGTGCTAGAGATCCGACCCAGGGCGACTACGAGCAGTACTTC. Its protein product is CSARDPTQGDYEQYF.

The table lists this clonotype with a few counts. The genes are TRBV20-1 and TRBJ2-7; D is perhaps TRBD2 (6 bases). The CDR3 is made up of 12 amino acids. V lost 4 bases and J 3 bases, leaving 10 bases between the germline ends. In germline, CDR1 is DFQATT, CDR2 SNEGSKA (reference sequence). The CDR3 loop is CSATPTSYEQYF. The CDR3, as DNA: TGCAGTGCTACCCCGACTAGCTACGAGCAGTACTTC.

The chain combines TRBV15 with TRBJ2-3; no reliable D call. Trimming shortened V by 6 bases and J by 6 bases, and 13 bases separated the two germline ends. This CDR3 is built from 13 residues. Germline values: CDR1 LNHNV, CDR2 YYDKDF (reference sequence). The chain's CDR3 is CATSTDAADTQYF. CDR3 DNA: TGTGCCACCAGTACGGACGCGGCGGATACGCAGTATTTT.

The chain employs TRBV7-8 and TRBJ2-2, with 7 bases fitting TRBD1. The CDR3 runs 12 residues. Germline V gene data show CDR1 as SGHVS and CDR2 as FQNEAQ. With 4 bases clipped from V and 13 bases from J, the junction kept 6 bases outside the gene matches. CDR3 in amino acids: CASSSPQGLLFF. In nucleotides, the CDR3 is TGTGCCAGCAGCTCACCACAGGGGTTGCTGTTTTTT.

The chain combines TRBV6-1 with TRBJ1-2, with D perhaps TRBD1 (6 bases). Trimming took 1 base from V and 5 from J, leaving 14 bases between them. Germline CDR1 is MNHNS and CDR2 is SASEGT. CDR3 length equals 15 residues. The CDR3 reads CASSEEPYRAYGYTF. The CDR3 nucleotides read TGTGCCAGCAGTGAAGAACCCTACAGGGCATATGGCTACACCTTC.

The genes are TRBV2 and TRBJ2-1; D perhaps matches TRBD1 (6 bases). Germline values: CDR1 SNHLY, CDR2 FYNNEI. V shed 3 bases and J shed 4 bases, with 13 bases lying between them. The CDR3 has 15 residues. The CDR3 protein is CASSDQGPAYNEQFF. The CDR3 DNA reads TGTGCCAGCAGTGACCAGGGGCCTGCTTACAATGAGCAGTTCTTC.

The chain links TRBV27 to TRBJ1-2; tentatively, D is TRBD1 (6 bases). The CDR3 loop spans 15 amino acids. Trimming stripped 6 bases from V and 5 bases from J, with 19 bases between. Germline CDR1 MNHEY, CDR2 SMNVEV (reference sequence). The CDR3 coding sequence is TGTGCCAGCAGACCTTTGGACAGTAATGTTTATGGCTACACCTTC. This gives the protein CASRPLDSNVYGYTF.

The chain has TRBV12-3 or TRBV12-4 and TRBJ2-7; perhaps TRBD1 as D (6 bases). This CDR3 is 14 amino acids long. Trimming shortened V by 6 bases and J by 8 bases, and 20 bases separated the two germline ends. CDR3 bases: TGTGCCAGCAGCCCTACAGGGTTAAGGTACCAGCAGTACGTC. Protein product: CASSPTGLRYQQYV.

The gene calls are TRBV6-1 and TRBJ1-2, with D possibly matching TRBD1 (6 bases). In germline, CDR1 is MNHNS, CDR2 SASEGT. Deletions cut 2 bases from V and 4 bases from J, with 14 bases between. The CDR3 loop spans 15 amino acids. CDR3 amino acids: CASSENVRGSYGYTF. CDR3 coding DNA: TGTGCCAGCAGTGAAAATGTCAGGGGATCCTATGGCTACACCTTC.

The chain combines TRBV6-4 with TRBJ2-3, with 8 bases matching TRBD2. The J segment lost 0 bases and the V segment lost 2 bases, leaving 10 bases of the junction unmatched. CDR3 length equals 18 residues. The V gene's germline CDR1 is MRHNA and CDR2 SNTAGT. This CDR3 is CASSDPAGASDSTDTQYF. The CDR3 nucleotides read TGTGCCAGCAGTGACCCAGCGGGGGCTAGCGATAGCACAGATACGCAGTATTTT.

This clonotype was found a few times. The rearrangement uses TRBV5-1 and TRBJ2-1; 9 nucleotides agree with TRBD1. Germline V CDR1 and CDR2: SGHRS, YFSETQ. The CDR3 totals 17 residues. The V segment lost 3 bases and the J segment 7 bases; nucleotides outside the gene matches: 14. CDR3 protein: CASSSIPLGQGSNEQFF. The CDR3 DNA is TGCGCCAGCAGCTCAATACCCCTGGGACAGGGTTCGAATGAGCAGTTCTTC. Based on the CDR3 plus reference TRBV5-1 and TRBJ2-1, the full variable domain is KAGVTQTPRYLIKTRGQQVTLSCSPISGHRSVSWYQQTPGQGLQFLFEYFSETQRNKGNFPGRFSGRQFSNSRSEMNVSTLELGDSALYLCASSSIPLGQGSNEQFFGPGTRLTVL.